The 19 T cell receptor beta chains below come from one sample, sequenced in a study of blood T cell repertoires in COVID-19. Using immunoSEQ multiplex PCR, the repertoire was profiled, and TCRdb retains in-frame clones only, with some absent. The data contain about 250,000 clones, 90% of them seen just once; the ten biggest clones take up roughly 2%. Sequencing used peripheral blood. These receptors came from a woman aged 60-75 years with COVID-19, enrolled during active disease.

Remarks on this clone: In the same sample, other DNA sequences code for this CDR3. The gene calls are TRBV7-3 and TRBJ2-2; 12 bases align to TRBD2. The CDR3 length is 15 residues. From germline, CDR1 is SGHTA and CDR2 FQGTGA. Trimming took 5 bases from V and 5 from J; bases not matched to a gene: 3. CDR3 amino acids: CASSPGLAGTGELFF. The CDR3 DNA sequence: TGTGCCAGCAGCCCCGGACTAGCGGGAACCGGGGAGCTGTTTTTT. Supplemented by reference TRBV7-3 and TRBJ2-2, the full variable domain reads GAGVSQTPSNKVTEKGKYVELRCDPISGHTALYWYRQSLGQGPEFLIYFQGTGAADDSGLPNDRFFAVRPEGSVSTLKIQRTERGDSAVYLCASSPGLAGTGELFFGEGSRLTVL.

Remarks on this clone: The sample holds other DNA sequences that translate to the same CDR3. CDR3 sequence (DNA): TGTGCCAGCTCACCACGGTCGGACACTGAAGCTTTCTTT. It yields the protein CASSPRSDTEAFF. The J gene is TRBJ1-1, the V gene TRBV18, with no clear D. V shed 1 base and J shed 3 bases, with 6 bases lying between them. The CDR3 extends over 13 amino acids. Germline V lookup: CDR1 KGHSH, CDR2 LQKENI.

The V and J genes are TRBV18 and TRBJ1-1; D is perhaps TRBD1 (5 bases). V lost 2 bases and J 8 bases, leaving 12 bases between the germline ends. Per the germline V gene, CDR1 is KGHSH and CDR2 is LQKENI. There are 13 residues in the CDR3. CDR3 DNA sequence: TGTGCCAGCTCACCAACTCAGGGTACCGAAGCTTTCTTT. This translates into CASSPTQGTEAFF.

This sequence joins TRBV10-3 and TRBJ2-3; 9 bases line up with TRBD1. V was pared by 10 bases and J by 3 bases, with 8 bases of the junction left unmatched. Germline values: CDR1 ENHRY, CDR2 SYGVKD. The CDR3 length is 14 residues. CDR3 residues: CATADRGRTDTQYF. The CDR3 nucleotides are TGTGCCACTGCTGACAGGGGGAGGACAGATACGCAGTATTTT.

J is TRBJ1-1 and V is TRBV19; TRBD1 aligns across 7 bases. This CDR3 is built from 15 residues. The V and J ends lost 5 bases and 4 bases, in that order; junction bases with no gene match: 10. Germline V CDR1 and CDR2: LNHDA, SQIVND (reference sequence). As DNA, the CDR3 is TGTGCCAGTAGTCCAAGAAGCCCAGGGGGCACTGAAGCTTTCTTT. The encoded protein is CASSPRSPGGTEAFF.

CDR3 nucleotides: TGTGCCAGCAGCGCCCGGACTAGCGGCACCCAGTTCTTC. As protein: CASSARTSGTQFF. V usage is TRBV7-2 and J usage is TRBJ2-1; 10 bases are shared with TRBD2. The CDR3 has 13 residues. The ends lost 5 bases at V and 13 bases at J; junction bases unmatched: 8. Germline V lookup: CDR1 SGHTA, CDR2 FQGNSA. Complete variable domain (other parts from reference TRBV7-2 and TRBJ2-1): GAGVSQSPSNKVTEKGKDVELRCDPISGHTALYWYRQSLGQGLEFLIYFQGNSAPDKSGLPSDRFSAERTGGSVSTLTIQRTQQEDSAVYLCASSARTSGTQFFGPGTRLTVL.

The chain has TRBV6-1 and TRBJ1-6; 9 bases match TRBD1. CDR1 is MNHNS, CDR2 SASEGT, per germline. The CDR3 is 15 amino acids. Losses at the gene ends were 2 bases for V and 10 bases for J; bases not matched to a gene: 6. CDR3 nucleotide sequence: TGTGCCAGCAGTGAACATACAGGGGGCCGCTCACCCCTCCACTTT. Its protein is CASSEHTGGRSPLHF.

The chain has TRBV27 and TRBJ2-1, with TRBD2 as a possible D gene (6 bases). Trimming cost V 3 bases and J 1 base, with 7 bases left between them. This CDR3 contains 14 residues. Germline CDR1 and CDR2: MNHEY and SMNVEV (reference sequence). The CDR3 protein is CASSLRGSYNEQFF. The CDR3, as DNA: TGTGCCAGCAGTTTGCGGGGTTCCTACAATGAGCAGTTCTTC.

This clone has only one observation. The gene calls are TRBV5-5 and TRBJ2-5; 10 bases are a match to TRBD2. From germline, CDR1 is SGHKS and CDR2 YYEKEE (reference sequence). CDR3 length equals 14 residues. The V segment lost 0 bases and the J segment 4 bases; nucleotides outside the gene matches: 0. The CDR3 here is CASSLGLAGETQYF. The CDR3 nucleotides read TGTGCCAGCAGCTTGGGACTAGCGGGAGAGACCCAGTACTTC.

This rearrangement joins TRBV5-6 to TRBJ2-2, with a tentative D call TRBD1 (6 bases). Between the trimmed V and J ends, which lost 1 base and 1 base, there was a span of 8 bases. CDR1 and CDR2 (germline): SGHDT, YYEEEE. This CDR3 spans 15 amino acids. The CDR3 sequence is CASSLRTENTGELFF. The CDR3 DNA is TGTGCCAGCAGCTTGAGGACAGAGAACACCGGGGAGCTGTTTTTT.

This clone was seen only once. The rearrangement uses TRBV3-1 (or the pseudogene TRBV3-2) and TRBJ2-5, with a weak D call TRBD2 (6 bases). Trimming cost V 4 bases and J 7 bases, with 19 bases left between them. CDR3 length: 15 amino acids. CDR1 is LGHDT and CDR2 is YNNKEL in the germline V gene (reference sequence). The DNA for the CDR3 is TGTGCCAGCAGCCCCATGGCGGCGGGGTTGGGGACCCAGTACTTC. Its translation: CASSPMAAGLGTQYF.

The V gene is TRBV2, the J gene TRBJ1-4, with D unclear. V shed 8 bases and J shed 7 bases, with 14 bases lying between them. Germline V gene lookup returns CDR1 SNHLY and CDR2 FYNNEI. The CDR3 totals 13 residues. CDR3 in DNA: TGTGCCAGCGAAGGACGGGAGGTTGAAAAACTGTTTTTT. It encodes CASEGREVEKLFF.

V is TRBV10-2 and J is TRBJ1-5; a weak D match, TRBD1 (5 bases). The V end lost 8 bases, the J end lost 4 bases, and 9 bases lay between the germline ends. Per germline, CDR1 WSHSY and CDR2 SAAADI. The CDR3 spans 12 residues. The CDR3 bases are TGCGCCAGCGGGGGGAGAAATCAGCCCCAGCATTTT. Translated, it gives CASGGRNQPQHF.

This chain links TRBV6-6 with TRBJ2-7; 10 bases align to TRBD1. Germline V gives CDR1 MNHNY, CDR2 SVGAGI (reference sequence). The J segment lost 6 bases and the V segment lost 0 bases, leaving 8 bases of the junction unmatched. The CDR3 is made up of 16 amino acids. The CDR3 DNA follows: TGTGCCAGCAGTTACTCTCCCGAGGACAGGGGGGGCGAGCAGTACTTC. Translating gives CASSYSPEDRGGEQYF.

The V call is TRBV27, the J call TRBJ2-7, with TRBD1 identical over 7 bases. Unmatched junction bases numbered 15, after V lost 0 bases and J lost 4 bases. The CDR3 is 18 amino acids. The V gene's germline CDR1 is MNHEY and CDR2 SMNVEV (reference sequence). The CDR3 DNA follows: TGTGCCAGCAGTTTATCAAGCCCGCTGGGTAGGGGGCTATACGAGCAGTACTTC. Its translation: CASSLSSPLGRGLYEQYF.

The chain couples TRBV7-2 to TRBJ1-1; perhaps TRBD1 as D (5 bases). The CDR3 consists of 15 residues. Germline V gene sequence: CDR1 SGHTA, CDR2 FQGNSA. Trimming stripped 1 base from V and 1 base from J, with 10 bases between. This CDR3 reads CASSLGAGTNTEAFF. Written as DNA, the CDR3 is TGTGCCAGCAGCTTAGGGGCGGGGACGAACACTGAAGCTTTCTTT.

The chain recombines TRBV15 with TRBJ1-3, with a tentative D call TRBD1 (5 bases). This CDR3 comprises 13 residues. Per the germline V gene, CDR1 is LNHNV and CDR2 is YYDKDF (reference sequence). V dropped 6 bases and J dropped 2 bases, with 8 bases sitting between them. CDR3 amino acids: CATRQAAGNTIYF. In DNA, the CDR3 is TGTGCCACCAGACAGGCGGCTGGAAACACCATATATTTT.

CDR3 region: CAWSRLMSSLEAFF. CDR3 sequence (DNA): TGTGCCTGGAGTAGACTTATGAGCTCCCTGGAGGCTTTCTTT. The chain has TRBV30 and TRBJ1-1; D gene unclear. The germline V and J ends were trimmed by 2 bases and 11 bases, with 21 bases remaining between them. CDR1 and CDR2 from the germline V gene are GTSNPN and SVGIG (reference sequence). This CDR3 region has 14 residues.

The chain is built from TRBV19 and TRBJ1-1; D is perhaps TRBD1 (5 bases). This CDR3 has 13 amino acids. Germline values: CDR1 LNHDA, CDR2 SQIVND (reference sequence). The germline V and J ends were trimmed by 3 bases and 1 base, with 6 bases remaining between them. CDR3 loop: CASSMTANTEAFF. Here the CDR3 DNA reads TGTGCCAGTAGTATGACAGCGAACACTGAAGCTTTCTTT.